This TCR beta chain was sequenced in a study of beta chain features in type 1 diabetes. Expressed TCRB transcripts were sequenced because the isolated RNA had all been reverse transcribed beforehand. The assay was immunoSEQ multiplex PCR, and TCRdb's table has in-frame clones only and misses some. The sample includes 450,000 to 600,000 clones, around 28% of them seen just once. This clone was observed a handful of times. Only one heparinised blood draw was taken per donor, and its volume averaged approximately 0.11 L. Sequences were obtained from naive CD4+ T cells from blood. The source of this sequence is a man younger than 35 in good health.

The CDR3 here is CASSVPTGYTQYF. The CDR3 nucleotides are TGTGCCAGCAGCGTACCGACAGGATATACGCAGTATTTT. The chain combines TRBV7-2 with TRBJ2-3, with D possibly matching TRBD1 (6 bases). This CDR3 is 13 amino acids long. Per germline, CDR1 SGHTA and CDR2 FQGNSA. V lost 5 bases and J lost 7, with 13 bases in between. The full variable domain, with the rest looked up from reference TRBV7-2 and TRBJ2-3, is GAGVSQSPSNKVTEKGKDVELRCDPISGHTALYWYRQSLGQGLEFLIYFQGNSAPDKSGLPSDRFSAERTGGSVSTLTIQRTQQEDSAVYLCASSVPTGYTQYFGPGTRLTVL.